Presented here are 29 T cell receptor beta chains from one specimen sequenced in a study of identifying expanded T cells in peripheral blood. Assay used: immunoSEQ multiplex PCR; TCRdb lists only in-frame clones, some missing. The sample includes over 45,000 clones, around 86% of them seen just once. Material for sequencing was blood. Receptor source: a person between 18 and 70 years old in good health.

The chain is built from TRBV9 and TRBJ2-1, with TRBD2 matching 7 bases. CDR3 size: 16 residues. Per germline, CDR1 SGDLS and CDR2 YYNGEE. Trimming took 1 base from V and 6 from J; bases not matched to a gene: 10. The DNA of the CDR3 is TGTGCCAGCAGCGTAACCGCGGGAGTGGTCCCCAATGAGCAGTTCTTC. Its protein is CASSVTAGVVPNEQFF.

This rearrangement joins TRBV27 to TRBJ1-4, with unresolved D. CDR1 and CDR2 from the germline V gene are MNHEY and SMNVEV (reference sequence). This CDR3 has 14 residues. V lost 3 bases, J lost 7 bases, and 12 bases lay in between. CDR3 sequence (DNA): TGTGCCAGCAGTTTGCGGGGATTAGGTGAAAAACTGTTTTTT. Its translation: CASSLRGLGEKLFF.

The chain has TRBV27 and TRBJ1-2; 9 positions match TRBD1. The V gene end was trimmed by 2 bases and the J gene end by 5 bases; junction bases not matched to a gene: 9. The CDR3 runs 16 residues. The V gene's germline CDR1 is MNHEY and CDR2 SMNVEV (reference sequence). In nucleotides, the CDR3 is TGTGCCAGCAGTTTACTAGGACAGGGGTCCTGGTATGGCTACACCTTC. Amino acids: CASSLLGQGSWYGYTF.

This clone was seen a few times. The gene calls are TRBV6-1 and TRBJ1-2; D gene unclear. The germline V and J ends were trimmed by 11 bases and 8 bases, with 6 bases remaining between them. Germline CDR1 and CDR2: MNHNS and SASEGT. The CDR3 length is 8 residues. This CDR3 is CAVGGYTF. The CDR3 DNA follows: TGTGCCGTAGGGGGCTACACCTTC.

The V and J genes are TRBV18 and TRBJ2-1; TRBD2 matches at 8 bases. V shed 1 base, J shed 5 bases, and the junction held 10 bases outside the gene matches. This CDR3 spans 17 amino acids. Germline CDR1 reads KGHSH; CDR2 reads LQKENI. In DNA, the CDR3 is TGTGCCAGCTCACCACTTGGCGGGAGGACCCATGACAATGAGCAGTTCTTC. Amino acids: CASSPLGGRTHDNEQFF.

The genes are TRBV11-3 and TRBJ2-1; 7 bases fit TRBD2. J gave up 2 bases and V 1 base, and 2 bases lay outside the gene matches. CDR1 is SGHNT, CDR2 YENEEA, per germline. The CDR3 has 15 amino acids. The CDR3 DNA reads TGTGCCAGCAGCTTAGCTAGCGGACCCTACAATGAGCAGTTCTTC. This encodes CASSLASGPYNEQFF.

This sequence joins TRBV7-9 and TRBJ1-4; 7 bases map to TRBD1. The germline gives CDR1 SEHNR, CDR2 FQNEAQ (reference sequence). J lost 7 bases, V lost 2 bases, and 4 bases had no gene match. The length of the CDR3 is 14 residues. The CDR3 sequence: CASSLRQGGEKLFF. The CDR3 DNA sequence: TGTGCCAGCAGCTTAAGGCAGGGGGGTGAAAAACTGTTTTTT.

The chain joins TRBV12-5 to TRBJ2-2, with D possibly called TRBD1 or TRBD2 (7 bases each). Germline loops: CDR1 LGHNT, CDR2 FRNRAP. The CDR3 contains 12 residues. The CDR3 DNA reads as TGTGCCTCAGGGGGGGGCAACCGGGAGCTGTTTTTT. Translation gives CASGGGNRELFF. The full variable domain, in which reference TRBV12-5 and TRBJ2-2 provide the parts outside the CDR3, is DARVTQTPRHKVTEMGQEVTMRCQPILGHNTVFWYRQTMMQGLELLAYFRNRAPLDDSGMPKDRFSAEMPDATLATLKIQPSEPRDSAVYFCASGGGNRELFFGEGSRLTVL.

This clone was counted between two and nine times. This chain joins TRBV5-1 and TRBJ1-2; no clear D. The germline CDR1 and CDR2 sequences are SGHRS and YFSETQ. The length of the CDR3 is 14 residues. Trimming cost V 6 bases and J 3 bases, with 15 bases left between them. CDR3 in DNA: TGCGCCAGCAACACGGGAAGTCGCGACTATGGCTACACCTTC. Translation gives CASNTGSRDYGYTF.

This chain links TRBV2 with TRBJ1-6, with TRBD1 identical over 8 bases. Trimming removed 8 bases from V and 13 bases from J; junction bases left unmatched: 25. CDR1 is SNHLY and CDR2 is FYNNEI in the germline V gene. The CDR3 runs to 18 residues. Here the CDR3 reads CASASQNTGTGVFAPLHF. The CDR3 DNA reads as TGTGCCAGCGCTAGCCAAAACACCGGGACAGGCGTCTTCGCGCCCCTCCACTTT.

For the CDR3, the DNA is TGTGCCAGCAGCCCGGACAGCCACTATGGCTACACCTTC. Translating it yields CASSPDSHYGYTF. The V gene is TRBV7-3, the J gene TRBJ1-2; weak D call: TRBD1 (6 bases). V was cut by 5 bases and J by 3 bases, with 10 bases left in between. Germline loops: CDR1 SGHTA, CDR2 FQGTGA. The CDR3 consists of 13 residues.

The chain couples TRBV7-2 to TRBJ2-1, with TRBD2 matching over 7 bases. Germline CDR1 reads SGHTA; CDR2 reads FQGNSA. This CDR3 spans 13 amino acids. The V gene end was trimmed by 9 bases and the J gene end by 6 bases; junction bases not matched to a gene: 8. The CDR3 spells CASCGLAANEQFF. The CDR3 nucleotides read TGTGCCAGTTGCGGGCTAGCGGCCAATGAGCAGTTCTTC. Looking up the rest from reference TRBV7-2 and TRBJ2-1 gives the full variable domain: GAGVSQSPSNKVTEKGKDVELRCDPISGHTALYWYRQSLGQGLEFLIYFQGNSAPDKSGLPSDRFSAERTGGSVSTLTIQRTQQEDSAVYLCASCGLAANEQFFGPGTRLTVL.

This rearrangement joins TRBV10-3 to TRBJ2-3; 9 positions match TRBD1. V was pared by 6 bases and J by 5 bases, with 6 bases of the junction left unmatched. Germline CDR1 is ENHRY and CDR2 is SYGVKD. The CDR3 totals 14 residues. The CDR3 region has the DNA TGTGCCATCAGGGAGGGACAGGGATTAGATACGCAGTATTTT. Amino acids: CAIREGQGLDTQYF.

The chain links TRBV5-1 to TRBJ2-3; no definite D call. Per germline, CDR1 SGHRS and CDR2 YFSETQ. V was cut by 7 bases and J by 2 bases, with 14 bases left in between. The length of the CDR3 is 14 residues. CDR3: CASGEIRATDTQYF. The CDR3 DNA reads TGCGCCAGCGGAGAAATCCGGGCCACAGATACGCAGTATTTT.

The chain employs TRBV29-1 and TRBJ2-1; a possible D gene is TRBD2 (6 bases). There are 14 residues in the CDR3. Germline V CDR1 and CDR2: SQVTM, ANQGSEA. The V and J ends lost 4 bases and 0 bases respectively, with 10 bases between them. CDR3 sequence (DNA): TGCAGCGTTGTAGGGAGGAGCTCCTACAATGAGCAGTTCTTC. It is translated as CSVVGRSSYNEQFF.

The chain joins TRBV5-6 to TRBJ2-1, with a possible D match to TRBD1 (6 bases). Trimming pared 3 bases from V and 8 bases from J, leaving 9 bases between. This CDR3 comprises 12 residues. The germline gives CDR1 SGHDT, CDR2 YYEEEE. CDR3 in DNA: TGTGCCAGCAGCTCGCAGGGGTATGAGCAGTTCTTC. Translating it yields CASSSQGYEQFF.

The chain recombines TRBV4-2 with TRBJ2-1; no clear D gene. Germline CDR1 reads LGHNA; CDR2 reads YNFKEQ. The CDR3 extends over 15 amino acids. The germline V and J ends were trimmed by 1 base and 6 bases, with 13 bases remaining between them. This CDR3 reads CASSQGHRVANEQFF. The CDR3 region has the DNA TGTGCCAGCAGCCAAGGACATAGGGTAGCCAATGAGCAGTTCTTC.

The chain joins TRBV4-2 to TRBJ2-5, with D perhaps given as TRBD1 or TRBD2 (6 bases each). This CDR3 has 14 amino acids. CDR1 and CDR2 from the germline V gene are LGHNA and YNFKEQ. V was pared by 5 bases and J by 7 bases, with 17 bases between. The CDR3, as DNA: TGTGCCAGCAGCTCGCGTCGGGGGCTAGGGACCCAGTACTTC. Translation: CASSSRRGLGTQYF.

J is TRBJ1-2 and V is TRBV19, with 7 bases fitting TRBD1. This CDR3 has 13 residues. CDR1 and CDR2 (germline): LNHDA, SQIVND (reference sequence). The V segment lost 3 bases and the J segment 8 bases; nucleotides outside the gene matches: 6. Here the CDR3 reads CASSMGTEGGYTF. In nucleotides, the CDR3 is TGTGCCAGTAGTATGGGGACAGAGGGAGGCTACACCTTC.

This clone has just a few counts. The chain links TRBV2 to TRBJ1-2; D perhaps matches TRBD1 (5 bases). The CDR3 has 14 residues. With 0 bases removed from V and 3 bases from J, the gap between germline ends came to 8 bases. Germline CDR1 reads SNHLY; CDR2 reads FYNNEI. This chain's CDR3 is CASSEASGHYGYTF. DNA for the CDR3: TGTGCCAGCAGTGAAGCTTCAGGGCACTATGGCTACACCTTC.

V usage is TRBV15 and J usage is TRBJ2-1; the D is unclear. CDR3 length: 16 amino acids. The germline V and J ends were trimmed by 0 bases and 0 bases, with 9 bases remaining between them. The V gene's germline CDR1 is LNHNV and CDR2 YYDKDF (reference sequence). The CDR3 nucleotides read TGTGCCACCAGCAGAGATAACCCAAGCTCCTACAATGAGCAGTTCTTC. It codes for CATSRDNPSSYNEQFF.

This clone appeared once. The chain couples TRBV9 to TRBJ2-5; weak D call: TRBD2 (6 bases). V was shortened by 0 bases and J by 7 bases, with 13 bases between the two germline ends. The germline V gene encodes CDR1 SGDLS and CDR2 YYNGEE. The CDR3 covers 14 residues. In DNA, the CDR3 is TGTGCCAGCAGCGTAGCGACTAGTCAGGCGACCCAGTACTTC. This codes for CASSVATSQATQYF.

The V call is TRBV6-1, the J call TRBJ1-3; D is unclear. V dropped 10 bases and J dropped 0 bases, with 16 bases sitting between them. The germline CDR1 and CDR2 sequences are MNHNS and SASEGT. CDR3 length equals 15 residues. CDR3 in amino acids: CAILTPSFSGNTIYF. The DNA for the CDR3 is TGTGCCATCCTGACCCCCAGTTTCTCTGGAAACACCATATATTTT.

The chain carries TRBV27 and TRBJ2-2; possibly TRBD1 or TRBD2 for D (5 bases each). Looked up from germline, CDR1 is MNHEY and CDR2 is SMNVEV (reference sequence). The germline V and J ends were trimmed by 0 bases and 3 bases, with 8 bases remaining between them. This CDR3 spans 15 amino acids. The CDR3 DNA sequence: TGTGCCAGCAGTTTATCGGGGGTAGACACCGGGGAGCTGTTTTTT. Translated: CASSLSGVDTGELFF.

This chain connects TRBV6-1 to TRBJ1-1; D is unresolved. The CDR3 is 12 amino acids. The V gene lost 2 bases and the J gene lost 5 bases, with 6 bases spanning the gap. The V gene's germline CDR1 is MNHNS and CDR2 SASEGT. The CDR3 is CASSELGTEAFF. Written as DNA, the CDR3 is TGTGCCAGCAGTGAACTTGGTACTGAAGCTTTCTTT.

The genes are TRBV30 and TRBJ1-1; no clear D. The V end was cut by 1 base, the J end by 6 bases, with 21 bases between. The V gene's germline CDR1 is GTSNPN and CDR2 SVGIG (reference sequence). This CDR3 region has 16 residues. The CDR3 sequence is CAWSGGSAVGNAEAFF. CDR3 nucleotide sequence: TGTGCCTGGAGTGGAGGATCAGCAGTAGGTAATGCTGAAGCTTTCTTT.

The rearrangement joins TRBV4-1 to TRBJ2-4; no definite D call. The CDR3 is 14 amino acids. Per the germline V gene, CDR1 is MGHRA and CDR2 is YSYEKL. The V end lost 0 bases, the J end lost 7 bases, and 10 bases lay between the germline ends. CDR3: CASSQEDFRNIQYF. CDR3 coding DNA: TGCGCCAGCAGCCAAGAAGACTTCAGGAACATTCAGTACTTC.

The J gene is TRBJ1-3, the V gene TRBV2; no firm D call. Germline V gene sequence: CDR1 SNHLY, CDR2 FYNNEI. The CDR3 contains 15 residues. Trimming took 3 bases from V and 2 from J, leaving 11 bases between them. This chain's CDR3 is CASSEFSTPGNTIYF. The DNA for the CDR3 is TGTGCCAGCAGTGAGTTCAGTACCCCTGGAAACACCATATATTTT.

The rearrangement uses TRBV30 and TRBJ1-2; perhaps TRBD1 as D (5 bases). CDR1 and CDR2 (germline): GTSNPN, SVGIG (reference sequence). This CDR3 has 12 amino acids. With 3 bases removed from V and 8 bases from J, the gap between germline ends came to 13 bases. CDR3 loop: CAWRRGPQGYTF. DNA of the CDR3: TGTGCCTGGAGGAGGGGACCTCAGGGCTACACCTTC.